This TCR beta chain derives from a study of vaccination and CD4 T cells after COVID-19. Per the germline V gene, CDR1 is LNHNV and CDR2 is YYDKDF (reference sequence). V dropped 2 bases and J dropped 3 bases, with 8 bases sitting between them. The CDR3 has 14 amino acids. This clonotype was observed a few times. Its specificity is not known. Treatment denoted: roughly ten-day PBMC culture with coronavirus spike peptide pools or control peptides (ViraFEST assay). The assay that was used to sequence DNA from cultured CD4+ T cells was the Oncomine TCR Beta short-read assay. TCRdb re-derived calls from the PCR reads in MiXCR, one entry per CDR3 protein. The profile shows some 14,000 distinct CDR3 sequences, around half of them singletons.

The gene calls are TRBV15 and TRBJ1-5, with D possibly matching TRBD1 (6 bases). This TCR was recovered from a human donor who had recovered from COVID-19. The sequenced sample was CD4+ T cells from blood, cultured in vitro. DNA for the CDR3: TGTGCCACCAGCAGATACAGGGACAATCAGCCCCAGCATTTT. Protein product: CATSRYRDNQPQHF.